This TCR beta chain is from a study of cytomegalovirus exposure and HLA in healthy donors. Findings and limits, study-wide: It was reported in a later analysis that an Asian-associated ancestry cluster showed fewer N-insertions than the approximately 700-donor mean. The study flagged roughly 160 TCR beta chains as cytomegalovirus-associated.

Note on this clone: What it recognizes is unknown.

The primer mix had 60 Vbeta and 13 Jbeta primers. Sequenced by immunoSEQ multiplex PCR; TCRdb stores in-frame clones only, minus some. Of 150,000 to 200,000 clones in the sample, approximately 82% were seen once. CDR3 length: 16 amino acids. Trimming cost V 5 bases and J 0 bases; bases outside gene matches: 10. Looked up from germline, CDR1 is SEHNR and CDR2 is FQNEAQ (reference sequence). Input material: PBMCs. The chain has TRBV7-9 and TRBJ2-7, with 7 bases aligning to TRBD2. The TCR sequence derives from a woman aged 18-30 years in good health and CMV-seronegative. The CDR3 DNA reads TGTGCCAGCAGCCGATGGAGCGGGGTTAGCTCCTACGAGCAGTACTTC. Translation gives CASSRWSGVSSYEQYF.